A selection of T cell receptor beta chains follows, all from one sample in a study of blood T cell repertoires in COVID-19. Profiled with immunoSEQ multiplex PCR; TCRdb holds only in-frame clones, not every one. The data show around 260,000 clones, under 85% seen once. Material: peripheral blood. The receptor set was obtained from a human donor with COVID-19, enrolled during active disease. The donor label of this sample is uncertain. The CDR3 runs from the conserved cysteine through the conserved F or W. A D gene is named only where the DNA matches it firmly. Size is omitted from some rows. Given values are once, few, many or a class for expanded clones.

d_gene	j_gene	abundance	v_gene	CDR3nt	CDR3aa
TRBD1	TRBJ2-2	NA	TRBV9	TGTGCCAGCAGCGTCCGGGACAGTAGGGCCCCAATCGACGGCGGGGAGCTGTTTTTT	CASSVRDSRAPIDGGELFF
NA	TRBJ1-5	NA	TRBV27	TGTGCCAGCAGTCCAAACAATCAGCCCCAGCATTTT	CASSPNNQPQHF
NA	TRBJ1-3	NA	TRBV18	TGTGCCAGCTCACCAGGGAGGGACGGTGGAAACACCATATATTTT	CASSPGRDGGNTIYF
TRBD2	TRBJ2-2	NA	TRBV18	TGTGCCAGCTCACCGACTAGCGGCACCGGGGAGCTGTTTTTT	CASSPTSGTGELFF
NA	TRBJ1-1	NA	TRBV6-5	TGTGCCAGTAAGAGATCCCCGGTGAACACTGAAGCTTTCTTT	CASKRSPVNTEAFF
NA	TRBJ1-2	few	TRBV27	TGTGCCAGCAGTTTAGCCGGGGGAGCCTATGGCTACACCTTC	CASSLAGGAYGYTF
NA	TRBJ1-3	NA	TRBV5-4	TGTGCCAGCAGCCCGGGGTTCGCTGGAAACACCATATATTTT	CASSPGFAGNTIYF
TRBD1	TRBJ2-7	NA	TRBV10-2	TGCGCCAGCAGTACTGGACAGGGCCTCTACGAGCAGTACTTC	CASSTGQGLYEQYF
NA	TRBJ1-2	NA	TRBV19	TGTGCCAGTAGTAATGCGGGCGGTGACTATGGCTACACCTTC	CASSNAGGDYGYTF
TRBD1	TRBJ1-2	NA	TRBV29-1	TGCAGCGTTGGGACAGGGGGGGACTATGGCTACACCTTC	CSVGTGGDYGYTF
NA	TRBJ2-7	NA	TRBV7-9	TGTGCCAGCAGCACCACTGGGGGGGCCTCAAGAACCTACGAGCAGTACTTC	CASSTTGGASRTYEQYF
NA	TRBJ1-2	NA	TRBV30	TGTGCCTGGAGTGGGACACTCTTACCCTATGGCTACACCTTC	CAWSGTLLPYGYTF
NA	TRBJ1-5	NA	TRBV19	TGTGCCAGTAGTATCCAGTATCAGCCCCAGCATTTT	CASSIQYQPQHF
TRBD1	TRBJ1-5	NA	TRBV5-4	TGTGCCAGCAGCTTACAGGGGGTGGGCAATCAGCCCCAGCATTTT	CASSLQGVGNQPQHF
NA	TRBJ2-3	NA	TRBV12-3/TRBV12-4	TGTGCCAGCAGCCTCGTAGCTGATACGCAGTATTTT	CASSLVADTQYF
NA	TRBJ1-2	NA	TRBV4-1	TGCGCCAGCAGCCCTCAATGGGGCTACGGCTACACCTTC	CASSPQWGYGYTF
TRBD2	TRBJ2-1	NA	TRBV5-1	TGCGCCAGCAGCTTGGCCGCTAGCGGAGCCCTTCGCGATGAGCAGTTCTTC	CASSLAASGALRDEQFF
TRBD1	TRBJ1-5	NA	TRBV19	TGTGCCAGTAATCCATCCAGGGGGGATCAGCCCCAGCATTTT	CASNPSRGDQPQHF
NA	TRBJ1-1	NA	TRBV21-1	TGTGCCAGCCCGCGCCGAAGGGCGGGACAGGGGGTGAGAGGGAACACTGAAGCTTTCTTT	CASPRRRAGQGVRGNTEAFF
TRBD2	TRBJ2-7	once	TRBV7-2	TGTGCCAGCAGCCTCCCGACTAGCGGGAGAGTCGGCTACGAGCAGTACTTC	CASSLPTSGRVGYEQYF
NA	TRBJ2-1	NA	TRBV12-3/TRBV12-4	TGTGCCAGCAGTTCCCCCGGTTCCAATGAGCAGTTCTTC	CASSSPGSNEQFF
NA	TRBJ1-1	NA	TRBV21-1	TGTGCCAGCAGCAAAAGGCCAAACCGGGACTTCCTCCACCACACTGAAGCTTTCTTT	CASSKRPNRDFLHHTEAFF
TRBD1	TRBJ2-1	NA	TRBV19	TGTGCCTCACAGGGGGCCTACAATGAGCAGTTCTTC	CASQGAYNEQFF
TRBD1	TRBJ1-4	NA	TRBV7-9	TGTGCCAGCAGCTTAAGGACCACCGGGACAGTTGATGGAAAACTGTTTTTT	CASSLRTTGTVDGKLFF
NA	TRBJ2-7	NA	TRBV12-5	TGTGCTAGTGGCGAGGGCGGACAGCCACTTACCTACGAGCAGTACTTC	CASGEGGQPLTYEQYF
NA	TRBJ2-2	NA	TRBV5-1	TGCGCCAGCAGAGGGGGGGCGAGCAACACCGGGGAGCTGTTTTTT	CASRGGASNTGELFF
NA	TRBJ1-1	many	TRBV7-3	TGTGCCAGCAGCTGGGAGGTGAACACTGAAGCTTTCTTT	CASSWEVNTEAFF
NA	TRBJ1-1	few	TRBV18	TGTGCCAGCTCACTAAACCCGGGAACTAGTATGAACACTGAAGCTTTCTTT	CASSLNPGTSMNTEAFF
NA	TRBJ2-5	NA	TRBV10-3	TGTGCCATCAGTGAGTCAGCTATCTACTCCGAGGAGACCCAGTACTTC	CAISESAIYSEETQYF
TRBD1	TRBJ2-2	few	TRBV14	TGTGCCAGCAGCCGAGACAGGGGGTACGGGGAGCTGTTTTTT	CASSRDRGYGELFF
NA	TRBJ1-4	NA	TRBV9	TGTGCCAGCAGCAAGAGACGAGACGGGGGGGAAAAACTGTTTTTT	CASSKRRDGGEKLFF
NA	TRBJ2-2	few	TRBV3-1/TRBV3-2	TGTGCCAGCAGCCAAGATCCTTCCGGCGGGGAGCTGTTTTTT	CASSQDPSGGELFF
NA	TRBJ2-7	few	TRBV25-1	TGTGCCAGCAGGGACAGTTCAGCCTACGAGCAGTACTTC	CASRDSSAYEQYF
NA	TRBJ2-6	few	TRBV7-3	TGTGCCAGCAGCCCCCTGGGACTGGGGGCCAACGTCCTGACTTTC	CASSPLGLGANVLTF
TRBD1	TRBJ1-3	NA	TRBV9	TGTGCCAGCTCCGGGACAGCTGGAAACACCATATATTTT	CASSGTAGNTIYF
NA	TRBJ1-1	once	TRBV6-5	TGTGCCAGCAGTTACTCGAGGAGGGGTGGAACTGAAGCTTTCTTT	CASSYSRRGGTEAFF
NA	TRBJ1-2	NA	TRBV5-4	TGTGCCAGCAGCTTGGGGGCAGGTTCCTTAGGAAGCACCTTC	CASSLGAGSLGSTF
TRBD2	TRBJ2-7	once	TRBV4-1	TGCGCCAGCAGCCAAGGACTAGCGGGAGTTGTCGAGCAGTACTTC	CASSQGLAGVVEQYF
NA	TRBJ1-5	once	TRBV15	TGTGCCACCAGCAGAGATTTCACAGGCAATCAGCCCCAGCATTTT	CATSRDFTGNQPQHF
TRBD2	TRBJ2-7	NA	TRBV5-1	TGCGCCAGCCGGGAGGGGCCCGCGGTCTACGAGCAGTACTTC	CASREGPAVYEQYF
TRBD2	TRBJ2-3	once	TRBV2	TGTGCCAGCAGGGTAGGACTAGCGGGGACAGATACGCAGTATTTT	CASRVGLAGTDTQYF
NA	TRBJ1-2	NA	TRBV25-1	TGTGCCAGCAGTGAAAGGTCAGAATGGAGGGGCTACACCTTC	CASSERSEWRGYTF
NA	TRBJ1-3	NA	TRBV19	TGTGCCAGTACCCCCTCCGCTTCGGTTAACACCATATATTTT	CASTPSASVNTIYF
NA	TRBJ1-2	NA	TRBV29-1	TGCAGCGTCTTCAGGGTGCCGACTAACTATGGCTACACCTTC	CSVFRVPTNYGYTF
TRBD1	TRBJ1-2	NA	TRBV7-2	TGTGCCAGCAGCTTACTGGGACAGGGAGGCACTTATGGCTACACCTTC	CASSLLGQGGTYGYTF
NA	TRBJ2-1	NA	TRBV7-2	TGTGCCAGCATCGATCGAGGCAGTAGCTCCTACAATGAGCAGTTCTTC	CASIDRGSSSYNEQFF
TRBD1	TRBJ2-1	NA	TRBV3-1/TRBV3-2	TGTGCCAGCAGCCAAGCCCGAAGCGCAGGGGGTATAGATGAGCAGTTCTTC	CASSQARSAGGIDEQFF
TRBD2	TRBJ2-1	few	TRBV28	TGTGCCAGCAGTTTGTGGCGGGGGAGCTCCTACAATGAGCAGTTCTTC	CASSLWRGSSYNEQFF
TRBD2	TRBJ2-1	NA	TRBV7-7	TGTGCTAGCAGCTTACAACTGGGACTAACATCGTACAATGAGCAGTTCTTC	CASSLQLGLTSYNEQFF
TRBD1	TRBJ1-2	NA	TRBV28	TGTGCCAGCAGCCCACAGGGGAGCTATGGCTACACCTTC	CASSPQGSYGYTF
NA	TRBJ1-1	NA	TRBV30	TGTGCCTGGAGTGCCGCAGGGATATCCGCTTTCTTT	CAWSAAGISAFF
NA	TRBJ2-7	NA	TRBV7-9	TGTGCCAGCAGCCGGGACATCCGTTCCTACGAGCAGTACTTC	CASSRDIRSYEQYF
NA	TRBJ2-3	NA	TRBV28	TGTGCCAGCCGGGACTTTCGCACAGATACGCAGTATTTT	CASRDFRTDTQYF
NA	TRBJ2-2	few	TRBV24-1	TGTGCCACCGAGGCGGCGGGAACCGGGGAGCTGTTTTTT	CATEAAGTGELFF